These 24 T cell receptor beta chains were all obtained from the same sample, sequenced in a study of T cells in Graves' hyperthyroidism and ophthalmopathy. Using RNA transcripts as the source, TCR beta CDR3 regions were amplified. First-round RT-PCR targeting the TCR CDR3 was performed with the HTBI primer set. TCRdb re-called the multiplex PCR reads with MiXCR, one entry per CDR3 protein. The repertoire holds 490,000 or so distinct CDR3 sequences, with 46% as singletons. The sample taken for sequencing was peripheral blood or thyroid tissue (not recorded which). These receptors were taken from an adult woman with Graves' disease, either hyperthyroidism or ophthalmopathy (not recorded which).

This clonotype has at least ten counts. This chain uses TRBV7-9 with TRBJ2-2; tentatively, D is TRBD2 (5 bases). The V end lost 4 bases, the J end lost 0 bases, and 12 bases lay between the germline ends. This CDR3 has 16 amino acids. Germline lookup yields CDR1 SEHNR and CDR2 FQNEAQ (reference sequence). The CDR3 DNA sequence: TGTGCCAGCAGCTCTAATGAGGGTGCGAACACCGGGGAGCTGTTTTTT. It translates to CASSSNEGANTGELFF.

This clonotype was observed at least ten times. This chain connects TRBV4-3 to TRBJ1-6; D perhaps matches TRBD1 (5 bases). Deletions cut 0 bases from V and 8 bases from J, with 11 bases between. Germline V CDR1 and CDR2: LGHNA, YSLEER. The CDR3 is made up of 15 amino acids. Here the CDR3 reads CASSQDRRVDSPLHF. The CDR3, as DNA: TGCGCCAGCAGCCAAGATCGCAGGGTGGATTCACCCCTCCACTTT.

CDR3 sequence (DNA): TGTGCCAGCAGCTTGACCCGTCGAAGCTCCTACGAGCAGTACTTC. Translated, it gives CASSLTRRSSYEQYF. The genes are TRBV7-2 and TRBJ2-7; D is unresolved. Germline V lookup: CDR1 SGHTA, CDR2 FQGNSA. The CDR3 runs 15 residues. V lost 3 bases, J lost 0 bases, and 12 bases lay in between.

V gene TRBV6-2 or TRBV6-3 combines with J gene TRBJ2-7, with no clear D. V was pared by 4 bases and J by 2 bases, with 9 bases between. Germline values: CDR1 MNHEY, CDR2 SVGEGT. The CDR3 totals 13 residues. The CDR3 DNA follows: TGTGCCAGCAGTTTTGCACCTACCTACGAGCAGTACTTC. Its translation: CASSFAPTYEQYF.

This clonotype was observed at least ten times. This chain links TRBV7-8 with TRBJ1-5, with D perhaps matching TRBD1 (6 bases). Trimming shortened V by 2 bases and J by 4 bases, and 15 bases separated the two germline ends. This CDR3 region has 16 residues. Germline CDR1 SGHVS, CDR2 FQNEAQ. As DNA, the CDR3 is TGTGCCAGCAGCTTATTGGGGGGGCTGGGAAATCAGCCCCAGCATTTT. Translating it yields CASSLLGGLGNQPQHF.

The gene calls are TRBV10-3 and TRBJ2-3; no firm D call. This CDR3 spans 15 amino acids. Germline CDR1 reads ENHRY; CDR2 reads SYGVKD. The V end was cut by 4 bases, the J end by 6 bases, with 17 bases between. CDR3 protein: CAISGTGLRMDTQYF. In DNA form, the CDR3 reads TGTGCCATCAGTGGTACTGGGTTAAGGATGGATACGCAGTATTTT.

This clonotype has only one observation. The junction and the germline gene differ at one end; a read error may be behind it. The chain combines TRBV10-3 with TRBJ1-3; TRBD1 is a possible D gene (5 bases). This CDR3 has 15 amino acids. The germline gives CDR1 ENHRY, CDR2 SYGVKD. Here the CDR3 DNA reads TGTGCCATCAGTGAGACCGGACACTCTGAAAACACCATATATTTT. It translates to CAISETGHSENTIYF.

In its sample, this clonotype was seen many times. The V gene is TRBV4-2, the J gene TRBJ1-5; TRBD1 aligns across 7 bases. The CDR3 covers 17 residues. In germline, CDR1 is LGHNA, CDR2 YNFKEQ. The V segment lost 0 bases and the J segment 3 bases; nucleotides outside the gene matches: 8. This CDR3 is CASSQDERDSHNQPQHF. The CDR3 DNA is TGTGCCAGCAGCCAAGATGAAAGGGACAGTCACAATCAGCCCCAGCATTTT.

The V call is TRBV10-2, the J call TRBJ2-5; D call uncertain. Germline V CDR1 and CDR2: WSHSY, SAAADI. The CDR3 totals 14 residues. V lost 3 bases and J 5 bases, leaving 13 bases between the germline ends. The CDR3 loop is CASSDGWGGETQYF. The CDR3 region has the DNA TGCGCCAGCAGTGACGGCTGGGGTGGGGAGACCCAGTACTTC.

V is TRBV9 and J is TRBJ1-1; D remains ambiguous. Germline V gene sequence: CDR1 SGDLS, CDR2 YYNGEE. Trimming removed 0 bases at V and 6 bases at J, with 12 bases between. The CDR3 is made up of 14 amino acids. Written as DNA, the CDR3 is TGTGCCAGCAGCGTAGGAGCAGTTAGCGCTGAAGCTTTCTTT. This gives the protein CASSVGAVSAEAFF.

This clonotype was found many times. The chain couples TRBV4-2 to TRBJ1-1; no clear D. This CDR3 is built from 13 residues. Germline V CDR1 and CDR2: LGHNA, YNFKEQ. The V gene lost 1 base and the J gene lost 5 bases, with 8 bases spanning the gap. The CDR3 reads CASSQGGETEAFF. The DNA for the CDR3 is TGTGCCAGCAGCCAAGGTGGGGAAACTGAAGCTTTCTTT.

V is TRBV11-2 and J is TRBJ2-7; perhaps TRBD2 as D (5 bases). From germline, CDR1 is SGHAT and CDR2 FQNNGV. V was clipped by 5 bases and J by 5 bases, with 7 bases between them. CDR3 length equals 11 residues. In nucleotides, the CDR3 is TGTGCCAGCAGCGCCGGGGACGAGCAGTACTTC. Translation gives CASSAGDEQYF.

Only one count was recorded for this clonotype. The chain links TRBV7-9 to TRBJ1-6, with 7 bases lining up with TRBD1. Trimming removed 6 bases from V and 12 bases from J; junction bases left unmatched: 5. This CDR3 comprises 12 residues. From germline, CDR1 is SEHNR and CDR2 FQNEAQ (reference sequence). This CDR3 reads CASRYSGGPLHF. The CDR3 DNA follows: TGTGCCAGCAGATACTCAGGGGGACCCCTCCACTTT.

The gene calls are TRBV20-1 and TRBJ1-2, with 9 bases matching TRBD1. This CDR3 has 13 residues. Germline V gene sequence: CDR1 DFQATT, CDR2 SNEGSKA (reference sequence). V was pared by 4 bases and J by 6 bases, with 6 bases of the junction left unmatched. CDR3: CSAIRDRDHGYTF. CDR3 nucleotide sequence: TGCAGTGCTATCCGGGACAGGGACCATGGCTACACCTTC.

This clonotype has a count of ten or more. CDR3: CASSFGGANSNQPQHF. The CDR3 nucleotides are TGTGCCAGTAGTTTCGGAGGAGCAAATAGCAATCAGCCCCAGCATTTT. This sequence joins TRBV19 and TRBJ1-5; no firm D call. Per the germline V gene, CDR1 is LNHDA and CDR2 is SQIVND (reference sequence). The CDR3 covers 16 residues. Trimming left V 5 bases short and J 0 bases short, with 14 bases between.

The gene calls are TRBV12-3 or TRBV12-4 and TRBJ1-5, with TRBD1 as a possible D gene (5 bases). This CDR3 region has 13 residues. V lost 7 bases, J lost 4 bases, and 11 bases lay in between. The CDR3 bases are TGTGCCAGCAACCTTCAGGGAAATCAGCCCCAGCATTTT. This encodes CASNLQGNQPQHF.

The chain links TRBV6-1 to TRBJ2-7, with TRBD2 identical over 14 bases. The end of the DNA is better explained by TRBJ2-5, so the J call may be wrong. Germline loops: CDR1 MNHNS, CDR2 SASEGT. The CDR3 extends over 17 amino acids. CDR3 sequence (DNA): TGTGCCAGCAGTAAAGGACTAGCGGGAGGAACAGGGGAGACCCAGTACTTC. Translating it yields CASSKGLAGGTGETQYF.

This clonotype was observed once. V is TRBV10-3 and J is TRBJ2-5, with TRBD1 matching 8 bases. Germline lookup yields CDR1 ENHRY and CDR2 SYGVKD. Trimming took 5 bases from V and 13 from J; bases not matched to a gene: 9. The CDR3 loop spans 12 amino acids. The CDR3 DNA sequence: TGTGCCATCAGTAAACAGGGGGAGGTTCGGTACTTC. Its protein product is CAISKQGEVRYF.

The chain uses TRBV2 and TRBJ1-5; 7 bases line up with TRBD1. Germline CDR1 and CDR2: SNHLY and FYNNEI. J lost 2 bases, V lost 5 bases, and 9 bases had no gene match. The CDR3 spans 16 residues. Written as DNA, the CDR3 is TGTGCCAGCAGTTTAAGTTTCACAGGGGGCAATCAGCCCCAGCATTTT. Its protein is CASSLSFTGGNQPQHF. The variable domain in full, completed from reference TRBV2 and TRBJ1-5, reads EPEVTQTPSHQVTQMGQEVILRCVPISNHLYFYWYRQILGQKVEFLVSFYNNEISEKSEIFDDQFSVERPDGSNFTLKIRSTKLEDSAMYFCASSLSFTGGNQPQHFGDGTRLSIL.

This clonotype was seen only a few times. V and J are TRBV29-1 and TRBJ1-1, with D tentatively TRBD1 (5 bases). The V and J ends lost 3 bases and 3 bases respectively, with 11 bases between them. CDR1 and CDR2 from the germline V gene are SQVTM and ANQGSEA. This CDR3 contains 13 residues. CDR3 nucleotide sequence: TGCAGCGTTGACCTCACGGGGGACACTGAAGCTTTCTTT. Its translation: CSVDLTGDTEAFF. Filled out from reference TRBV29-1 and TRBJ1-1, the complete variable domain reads SAVISQKPSRDICQRGTSLTIQCQVDSQVTMMFWYRQQPGQSLTLIATANQGSEATYESGFVIDKFPISRPNLTFSTLTVSNMSPEDSSIYLCSVDLTGDTEAFFGQGTRLTVV.

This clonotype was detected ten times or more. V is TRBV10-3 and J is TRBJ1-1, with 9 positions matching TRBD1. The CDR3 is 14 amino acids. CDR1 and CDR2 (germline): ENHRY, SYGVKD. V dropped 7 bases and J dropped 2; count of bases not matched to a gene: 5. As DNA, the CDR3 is TGTGCCATCACCCGGGACAGGGCAAACACTGAAGCTTTCTTT. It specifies CAITRDRANTEAFF.

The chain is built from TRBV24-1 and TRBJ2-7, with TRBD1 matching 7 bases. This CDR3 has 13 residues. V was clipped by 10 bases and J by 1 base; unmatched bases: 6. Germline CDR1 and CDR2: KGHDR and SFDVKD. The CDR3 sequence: CATSRTGSYEQYF. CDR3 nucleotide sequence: TGTGCCACGAGTCGGACAGGATCCTACGAGCAGTACTTC.

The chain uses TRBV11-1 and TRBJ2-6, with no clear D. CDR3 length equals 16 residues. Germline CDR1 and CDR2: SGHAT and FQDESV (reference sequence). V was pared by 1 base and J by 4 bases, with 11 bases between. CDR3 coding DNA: TGTGCCAGCAGCTTAGGGTTCACGGGCGGGGCCAACGTCCTGACTTTC. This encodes CASSLGFTGGANVLTF.

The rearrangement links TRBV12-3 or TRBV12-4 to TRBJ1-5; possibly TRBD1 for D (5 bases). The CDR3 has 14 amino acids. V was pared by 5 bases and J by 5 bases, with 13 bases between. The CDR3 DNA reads TGTGCCAGCAGTGAAGGGACCCCTTATCAGCCCCAGCATTTT. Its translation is CASSEGTPYQPQHF.